This TCR beta chain comes out of a study of OX40 agonist ivuxolimab in advanced cancers. Turning to the study itself: Patient treatment consisted of intravenous ivuxolimab administration every 2 weeks at 0.01 to 10 mg/kg. Patients with hepatocellular carcinoma, melanoma, renal cell or head and neck cancer made up the dose-escalation patients.

Trimming stripped 2 bases from V and 4 bases from J, with 6 bases between. This CDR3 has 12 residues. Germline-derived CDR1 and CDR2 are SGDLS and YYNGEE. The study sampled blood at baseline, cycle 4 day 1, and cycle 7 day 1. By its share, this clone is medium-sized. Produced via immunoSEQ multiplex PCR; TCRdb's table is partial and in-frame only. The sample includes 30,000 to 40,000 clones, roughly nine tenths of them seen just once. The input for sequencing was CD4+ or CD8+ T cells sorted from blood, taken in a trial of the OX40 agonist ivuxolimab. This receptor was identified in an adult with an advanced solid tumor such as melanoma, head and neck, liver or kidney cancer. The V and J genes are TRBV9 and TRBJ1-1; D is unresolved. The CDR3 coding sequence is TGTGCCAGCAGCGTGGTAACCACTGAAGCTTTCTTT. Translating it yields CASSVVTTEAFF.